This T cell receptor (beta chain) stems from a study of blood T cell repertoires in COVID-19. Overall study context: Samples of COVID-19 (acute and convalescent) were obtained from the United States, Italy and Spain. Nucleic acid was either cDNA or gDNA, and it came from T cells, B-cell-depleted T cells, or PBMCs.

This clone was observed a handful of times. Patients from Seattle were sampled longitudinally, starting during active infection. As processed by the authors: Amplifying reference gene primers gave estimates of nucleated cell counts. Repertoires were generated with immunoSEQ multiplex PCR, while TCRdb's copy carries only in-frame clones and drops some. V and J calls and clone size are those listed in that table; D and trimming were worked out from the DNA. The sample carries 300,000 to 400,000 clones, less than 90% recorded once. From germline, CDR1 is SGHDT and CDR2 YYEEEE. Trimming cost V 0 bases and J 13 bases, with 14 bases left between them. The CDR3 consists of 14 residues.

The origin of this receptor is a woman in her fifties or sixties with COVID-19, enrolled during active disease. The sequenced sample consisted of peripheral blood. This chain links TRBV5-6 with TRBJ1-6; D may be TRBD1 (6 bases). The CDR3 DNA sequence: TGTGCCAGCAGCTTGGACAGGGCCTTCTTCCCCCTCCACTTT. Translation: CASSLDRAFFPLHF.